This T cell receptor beta chain appears in the sequencing data of a study of shared clonotypes between healthy human individuals. Profiled with immunoSEQ multiplex PCR; TCRdb holds only in-frame clones, not every one. Of over a million clones listed, 95% to 97% are singletons. Germline V CDR1 and CDR2: MGHRA, YSYEKL. This CDR3 has 14 residues. V was clipped by 11 bases and J by 0 bases, with 15 bases between them. Sequenced material: naive CD4+ T cells sorted from blood. Subset: CD45RA+ positively selected. The TCR comes from a man aged 25-40 years in good health. The V gene is TRBV4-1, the J gene TRBJ2-3; D perhaps matches TRBD2 (6 bases). CDR3: CAVQVAESTDTQYF. In DNA form, the CDR3 reads TGCGCCGTCCAAGTAGCGGAGAGCACAGATACGCAGTATTTT.